Below are 13 T cell receptor beta chains sequenced from a single sample in a study of shared clonotypes between healthy human individuals. Assay used: immunoSEQ multiplex PCR; TCRdb lists only in-frame clones, some missing. Of 2 million to 2.5 million clones in the sample, 80% to 95% were seen once. The sequencing input was naive CD4+ T cells from PBMCs. Subset noted: CD45RA+ positively selected. Every receptor here comes from a man aged 18-30 years in good health. Some clones in this sample may be carry-over from other donors' samples.

CDR3: CAWSVGGGSTEAFF. The CDR3 nucleotides read TGTGCCTGGAGTGTAGGGGGGGGGAGCACTGAAGCTTTCTTT. The chain has TRBV30 and TRBJ1-1, with D possibly being TRBD1 (6 bases). V gave up 0 bases and J gave up 4 bases, with 12 bases separating them. CDR1 and CDR2 (germline): GTSNPN, SVGIG (reference sequence). The CDR3 length is 14 residues.

The chain recombines TRBV2 with TRBJ1-5; no clear D. CDR1 SNHLY and CDR2 FYNNEI come from the germline V gene. The length of the CDR3 is 13 residues. V shed 6 bases and J shed 0 bases, with 6 bases lying between them. The CDR3 here is CASSSNSNQPQHF. Written as DNA, the CDR3 is TGTGCCAGCAGCAGCAATAGCAATCAGCCCCAGCATTTT.

The chain combines TRBV5-1 with TRBJ2-1; D possibly corresponds to TRBD1 (6 bases). CDR1 SGHRS and CDR2 YFSETQ come from the germline V gene. The CDR3 length is 12 residues. V was shortened by 2 bases and J by 11 bases, with 11 bases between the two germline ends. The CDR3 sequence is CASSFLGAQQFF. CDR3 sequence (DNA): TGCGCCAGCAGCTTTCTGGGGGCTCAGCAGTTCTTC.

The J gene is TRBJ1-1, the V gene TRBV29-1; the D is unclear. V was pared by 4 bases and J by 4 bases, with 13 bases between. The CDR3 length is 13 residues. Germline V gene lookup returns CDR1 SQVTM and CDR2 ANQGSEA. The CDR3 DNA is TGCAGCGTTGTTCGGGGAACGGGCACTGAAGCTTTCTTT. Encoded protein: CSVVRGTGTEAFF.

V gene TRBV7-9 combines with J gene TRBJ2-1, with D possibly being TRBD2 (5 bases). CDR3 size: 16 residues. V was shortened by 3 bases and J by 7 bases, with 19 bases between the two germline ends. CDR1 is SEHNR and CDR2 is FQNEAQ in the germline V gene (reference sequence). DNA of the CDR3: TGTGCCAGCAGCTTTTTAGGGCCGACTACCGCGAATGAGCAGTTCTTC. Its translation: CASSFLGPTTANEQFF.

CDR3 protein: CASSLTEETQYF. The DNA of the CDR3 is TGTGCCAGCAGCTTGACGGAAGAGACCCAGTACTTC. The rearrangement uses TRBV7-6 and TRBJ2-5; D is uncertain. Germline CDR1 reads SGHVS; CDR2 reads FNYEAQ. Deletions cut 3 bases from V and 3 bases from J, with 5 bases between. The CDR3 has 12 residues.

CDR3 sequence (DNA): TGCGCCAGCAAACCAGTCGGGGGTTACCCCGGGCCCATTCAGTACTTC. Encoded protein: CASKPVGGYPGPIQYF. This chain uses TRBV5-1 with TRBJ2-4; TRBD2 might be the D (6 bases). The germline CDR1 and CDR2 sequences are SGHRS and YFSETQ. The V gene lost 6 bases and the J gene lost 9 bases, with 25 bases spanning the gap. The CDR3 loop spans 16 amino acids. Combining the CDR3 with reference TRBV5-1 and TRBJ2-4 gives the whole variable domain KAGVTQTPRYLIKTRGQQVTLSCSPISGHRSVSWYQQTPGQGLQFLFEYFSETQRNKGNFPGRFSGRQFSNSRSEMNVSTLELGDSALYLCASKPVGGYPGPIQYFGAGTRLSVL.

This clone was picked up one time. The gene calls are TRBV28 and TRBJ1-4; D might be TRBD1 (5 bases). Trimming took 8 bases from V and 8 from J, leaving 12 bases between them. The CDR3 is made up of 12 amino acids. Germline CDR1 reads MDHEN; CDR2 reads SYDVKM. The CDR3 loop is CASRDPREKLFF. CDR3 DNA sequence: TGTGCCAGCCGGGACCCCAGAGAAAAACTGTTTTTT.

The chain's CDR3 is CAWSQTVTYEQYF. The CDR3 nucleotides read TGTGCCTGGAGTCAGACAGTAACATACGAGCAGTACTTC. V and J are TRBV30 and TRBJ2-7; weak D call: TRBD1 (5 bases). Germline V gene sequence: CDR1 GTSNPN, CDR2 SVGIG (reference sequence). CDR3 size: 13 residues. V was shortened by 2 bases and J by 4 bases, with 12 bases between the two germline ends.

This clone was recorded once. The chain carries TRBV5-1 and TRBJ2-1; D unclear. With 0 bases removed from V and 5 bases from J, the gap between germline ends came to 9 bases. Germline CDR1 and CDR2: SGHRS and YFSETQ. The CDR3 covers 14 residues. This chain's CDR3 is CASSLDSQNNEQFF. CDR3 nucleotides: TGCGCCAGCAGCTTGGACAGCCAAAACAATGAGCAGTTCTTC.

This clone was observed once. The V call is TRBV6-1, the J call TRBJ2-2, with 9 bases aligning to TRBD2. This CDR3 comprises 15 residues. Germline loops: CDR1 MNHNS, CDR2 SASEGT. Trimming cost V 7 bases and J 6 bases; bases outside gene matches: 9. DNA of the CDR3: TGTGCCAGCAAGGTGATGGCGGGAGGGCCCGGGGAGCTGTTTTTT. It specifies CASKVMAGGPGELFF.

The sample holds one count of this clone. V gene TRBV7-2 combines with J gene TRBJ1-1; 8 bases fit TRBD1. With V trimmed by 3 bases and J by 4 bases, 7 bases remained unmatched. This CDR3 region has 15 residues. CDR1 is SGHTA, CDR2 FQGNSA, per germline. The CDR3 coding sequence is TGTGCCAGCAGCTTCTGGACAGGGCAGAGCACTGAAGCTTTCTTT. Its protein is CASSFWTGQSTEAFF.

The rearrangement joins TRBV29-1 to TRBJ1-3; perhaps TRBD1 as D (6 bases). V dropped 5 bases and J dropped 0 bases, with 11 bases sitting between them. Germline V gene sequence: CDR1 SQVTM, CDR2 ANQGSEA. The length of the CDR3 is 14 residues. In DNA form, the CDR3 reads TGCAGCGTTACGGACAGTTCCTCTGGAAACACCATATATTTT. Its translation is CSVTDSSSGNTIYF.